The 22 T cell receptor beta chains given below trace back to one sample, sequenced in a study of blood T cell repertoires in COVID-19. Sequencing was performed with immunoSEQ multiplex PCR; in TCRdb, only in-frame clones are kept and a portion is missing. The repertoire holds approximately 75,000 clones, around 84% seen once, with approximately 20% in the top ten. Sequencing used peripheral blood. The origin of the receptors is a woman aged 45-65 years with acute or convalescent COVID-19.

The chain uses TRBV3-1 (or the pseudogene TRBV3-2) and TRBJ1-2, with 7 bases identical to TRBD1. There are 15 residues in the CDR3. Trimming cost V 0 bases and J 6 bases; bases outside gene matches: 7. Germline V gene data show CDR1 as LGHDT and CDR2 as YNNKEL (reference sequence). The CDR3 protein is CASSQDLDRADGYTF. CDR3 in DNA: TGTGCCAGCAGCCAAGATCTAGACAGGGCTGATGGCTACACCTTC.

The rearrangement links TRBV5-4 to TRBJ2-2; D is uncertain. The CDR3 is 13 residues long. Germline V gene data show CDR1 as SGHNT and CDR2 as YYREEE (reference sequence). With 2 bases removed from V and 2 bases from J, the gap between germline ends came to 4 bases. CDR3 nucleotides: TGTGCCAGCAGCTTCTATAACACCGGGGAGCTGTTTTTT. Its translation: CASSFYNTGELFF.

This clone was seen more than once but under ten times. The chain couples TRBV12-3 or TRBV12-4 to TRBJ1-2, with 7 bases lining up with TRBD1. Trimming at V came to 3 bases and at J to 8 bases, leaving 6 bases not matched to a gene. This CDR3 has 13 amino acids. The CDR3, as DNA: TGTGCCAGCAGTTTTGACAGGGCTTGGGGCTACACCTTC. It is translated as CASSFDRAWGYTF.

The gene calls are TRBV5-4 and TRBJ2-1; TRBD2 matches 9 bases. The J segment lost 9 bases and the V segment lost 0 bases, leaving 7 bases of the junction unmatched. Per the germline V gene, CDR1 is SGHNT and CDR2 is YYREEE (reference sequence). The CDR3 is 15 amino acids. The DNA for the CDR3 is TGTGCCAGCAGCTTGGGTTTAGCGGGAGTAGTTGAGCAGTTCTTC. Translation: CASSLGLAGVVEQFF.

This clone was seen just once. The chain links TRBV7-9 to TRBJ2-3; tentatively, D is TRBD2 (5 bases). Germline CDR1 and CDR2: SEHNR and FQNEAQ (reference sequence). Trimming cost V 1 base and J 3 bases, with 8 bases left between them. The CDR3 has 14 amino acids. The CDR3 is CASSLEGLTDTQYF. In nucleotides, the CDR3 is TGTGCCAGCAGCTTAGAAGGACTTACAGATACGCAGTATTTT.

The chain links TRBV18 to TRBJ1-2; D is perhaps TRBD1 (5 bases). V lost 0 bases, J lost 5 bases, and 10 bases lay in between. CDR3 length: 14 residues. The germline V gene has CDR1 KGHSH and CDR2 LQKENI. Here the CDR3 reads CASSPPDRLYGYTF. In DNA form, the CDR3 reads TGTGCCAGCTCACCACCAGACAGATTATATGGCTACACCTTC.

The CDR3 is CASSQSGGSGAFF. In nucleotides, the CDR3 is TGTGCCAGCAGCCAATCAGGGGGTTCGGGAGCTTTCTTT. The genes are TRBV3-1 (or the pseudogene TRBV3-2) and TRBJ1-1, with 7 bases identical to TRBD1. Germline CDR1 and CDR2: LGHDT and YNNKEL (reference sequence). V shed 2 bases and J 10 bases; nucleotides not matched to a gene: 7. The CDR3 is 13 amino acids.

This chain uses TRBV5-6 with TRBJ2-5, with a tentative D call TRBD2 (8 bases). V gave up 6 bases and J gave up 4 bases, with 19 bases separating them. Per germline, CDR1 SGHDT and CDR2 YYEEEE. The CDR3 consists of 15 residues. For the CDR3, the DNA is TGTGCCAGCAAAAGGGGGCTTACTAGCGGAGAGACCCAGTACTTC. Protein sequence: CASKRGLTSGETQYF.

The chain combines TRBV6-5 with TRBJ1-1; D not certain. The CDR3 length is 11 residues. The V gene's germline CDR1 is MNHEY and CDR2 SVGAGI. V shed 9 bases and J shed 1 base, with 6 bases lying between them. The CDR3 protein is CASQENTEAFF. DNA for the CDR3: TGTGCCAGTCAGGAGAACACTGAAGCTTTCTTT.

The rearrangement joins TRBV6-6 to TRBJ1-3; no clear D. Per germline, CDR1 MNHNY and CDR2 SVGAGI (reference sequence). Trimming shortened V by 10 bases and J by 1 base, and 14 bases separated the two germline ends. The CDR3 covers 14 residues. In nucleotides, the CDR3 is TGTGCCACTCGTTCTGGAGGGTCTGGAAACACCATATATTTT. As protein: CATRSGGSGNTIYF.

This chain joins TRBV2 and TRBJ2-5; D gene uncertain. V was clipped by 7 bases and J by 5 bases, with 5 bases between them. CDR3 size: 10 residues. Germline V gives CDR1 SNHLY, CDR2 FYNNEI. The CDR3 nucleotides read TGTGCCAGCATGCGGGAGACCCAGTACTTC. The encoded protein is CASMRETQYF.

V usage is TRBV27 and J usage is TRBJ1-5; 9 bases are a match to TRBD1. J lost 1 base, V lost 4 bases, and 5 bases had no gene match. The CDR3 totals 16 residues. Germline V gene sequence: CDR1 MNHEY, CDR2 SMNVEV (reference sequence). For the CDR3, the DNA is TGTGCCAGCAGTTCCCTCGACAGGGGGAGCAATCAGCCCCAGCATTTT. It encodes CASSSLDRGSNQPQHF.

The CDR3 coding sequence is TGTGCCAGCAGCCCCCCCCTGGGCGGGGGGGTAAGGTATGAGCAGTTCTTC. Protein sequence: CASSPPLGGGVRYEQFF. This chain uses TRBV3-1 (or the pseudogene TRBV3-2) with TRBJ2-1; 9 bases align to TRBD2. Per the germline V gene, CDR1 is LGHDT and CDR2 is YNNKEL (reference sequence). The V segment lost 4 bases and the J segment 8 bases; nucleotides outside the gene matches: 15. The length of the CDR3 is 17 residues.

The J gene is TRBJ2-7, the V gene TRBV11-2; D might be TRBD2 (5 bases). The germline V and J ends were trimmed by 2 bases and 2 bases, with 10 bases remaining between them. The CDR3 is 14 residues long. CDR1 is SGHAT and CDR2 is FQNNGV in the germline V gene. CDR3 coding DNA: TGTGCCAGCAGCTTATACCCCGGGGCCTACGAGCAGTACTTC. Translation gives CASSLYPGAYEQYF.

The chain is built from TRBV10-1 and TRBJ2-1, with unresolved D. CDR3 length equals 14 residues. Trimming pared 5 bases from V and 6 bases from J, leaving 14 bases between. Germline V gives CDR1 WNHNN, CDR2 SYGVQD (reference sequence). CDR3 DNA sequence: TGCGCCAGCAGTTTGAGGCGAGAGCGCAATGAGCAGTTCTTC. Protein: CASSLRRERNEQFF.

This chain uses TRBV7-2 with TRBJ2-3; 8 bases align to TRBD2. The CDR3 is 15 residues long. Germline CDR1 reads SGHTA; CDR2 reads FQGNSA. J gave up 2 bases and V 8 bases, and 9 bases lay outside the gene matches. The CDR3 nucleotides are TGTGCCAGCTCCAGTAGCGGGGTTAACACAGATACGCAGTATTTT. It yields the protein CASSSSGVNTDTQYF.

This chain uses TRBV30 with TRBJ2-5; unclear D gene. The CDR3 is 12 residues long. The germline CDR1 and CDR2 sequences are GTSNPN and SVGIG (reference sequence). The ends were cut back, 1 base at V and 4 bases at J, with 7 bases in the middle. The chain's CDR3 is CAWSEIGETQYF. The CDR3 bases are TGTGCCTGGAGTGAGATCGGAGAGACCCAGTACTTC.

V usage is TRBV4-2 and J usage is TRBJ2-3; TRBD1 matches 7 bases. J lost 4 bases, V lost 8 bases, and 9 bases had no gene match. CDR3 size: 14 residues. Germline CDR1 is LGHNA and CDR2 is YNFKEQ. The CDR3 nucleotides read TGTGCCAGCGGAGACAGGGCCCCCGCAGATACGCAGTATTTT. Protein product: CASGDRAPADTQYF.

The chain couples TRBV6-4 to TRBJ1-6; D remains unclear. Trimming took off 6 bases at V and 7 bases at J, with 13 bases between the two ends. The CDR3 has 14 amino acids. Germline V gene sequence: CDR1 MRHNA, CDR2 SNTAGT. For the CDR3, the DNA is TGTGCCAGCAGCCCTCAGGCAGAGAATTCACCCCTCCACTTT. Amino acid sequence: CASSPQAENSPLHF.

The rearrangement joins TRBV4-1 to TRBJ2-3; TRBD2 is a possible D gene (6 bases). V lost 2 bases, J lost 3 bases, and 15 bases lay in between. This CDR3 has 16 residues. CDR1 is MGHRA and CDR2 is YSYEKL in the germline V gene. The CDR3 DNA sequence: TGCGCCAGCAGCCAACCGAAAATAGCGGATACAGATACGCAGTATTTT. Amino acids: CASSQPKIADTDTQYF.

The J gene is TRBJ2-7, the V gene TRBV6-5; possibly TRBD2 for D (6 bases). Trimming pared 6 bases from V and 0 bases from J, leaving 9 bases between. Germline lookup yields CDR1 MNHEY and CDR2 SVGAGI. This CDR3 comprises 13 residues. CDR3 DNA sequence: TGTGCCAGCAGCCGGGAGAACTCCTACGAGCAGTACTTC. Protein: CASSRENSYEQYF.

This clone was recorded only once. The chain couples TRBV14 to TRBJ1-3; 11 positions match TRBD1. Germline CDR1 and CDR2: SGHDN and FVKESK. This CDR3 is 16 amino acids long. With 4 bases clipped from V and 6 bases from J, the junction kept 8 bases outside the gene matches. The CDR3 DNA reads as TGTGCCAGCAGCCCGCCCGGGACAGGGGGAACAAACACCATATATTTT. It codes for CASSPPGTGGTNTIYF.